What follows are 18 T cell receptor beta chains derived from one specimen sequenced in a study of shared clonotypes between healthy human individuals. The table came from immunoSEQ multiplex PCR; TCRdb's copy has only in-frame clones and leaves some out. The profile shows around 690,000 clones, 80% to 95% of them singletons. The sample comprised memory CD8+ T cells from PBMCs. Subset denoted: CD45RO+ cells pooled with CCR7-negative TemRA cells. The origin of the receptors is a man aged 18 to 29 in good health. Some clones in this sample may be carry-over from other donors' samples.

The V and J genes are TRBV9 and TRBJ2-5, with 13 bases that match TRBD2. This CDR3 is 16 amino acids long. The germline V gene has CDR1 SGDLS and CDR2 YYNGEE. V lost 2 bases and J lost 4; bases outside the gene matches: 5. CDR3 coding DNA: TGTGCCAGCAGCGTCGGGACTAGCGGGACGAGAGAGACCCAGTACTTC. This translates into CASSVGTSGTRETQYF.

J is TRBJ2-1 and V is TRBV7-3, with TRBD2 matching 7 bases. This CDR3 comprises 16 residues. Germline values: CDR1 SGHTA, CDR2 FQGTGA. J lost 2 bases, V lost 2 bases, and 6 bases had no gene match. The CDR3 here is CASSLRPSGTYNEQFF. The CDR3 coding sequence is TGTGCCAGCAGCTTACGACCTAGCGGAACCTACAATGAGCAGTTCTTC.

V and J are TRBV5-6 and TRBJ2-1, with D tentatively TRBD2 (6 bases). Per germline, CDR1 SGHDT and CDR2 YYEEEE. This CDR3 comprises 14 residues. The V end was cut by 6 bases, the J end by 2 bases, with 12 bases between. The CDR3, as DNA: TGTGCCAGCATAGCCGGCGGGACCTACAATGAGCAGTTCTTC. It codes for CASIAGGTYNEQFF.

The rearrangement joins TRBV27 to TRBJ1-1, with TRBD1 matching 7 bases. V shed 3 bases and J 1 base; nucleotides not matched to a gene: 2. The CDR3 has 14 residues. CDR1 MNHEY and CDR2 SMNVEV come from the germline V gene (reference sequence). CDR3 loop: CASSLGQPNTEAFF. The CDR3 coding sequence is TGTGCCAGCAGTTTGGGACAGCCGAACACTGAAGCTTTCTTT.

The V call is TRBV9, the J call TRBJ2-3, with D perhaps matching TRBD1 (6 bases). Germline CDR1 is SGDLS and CDR2 is YYNGEE. CDR3 length equals 15 residues. The V end lost 3 bases, the J end lost 0 bases, and 11 bases lay between the germline ends. CDR3 nucleotides: TGTGCCAGCAGCGAGGGGGTGGTGAGCACAGATACGCAGTATTTT. Protein: CASSEGVVSTDTQYF.

This sequence joins TRBV4-1 and TRBJ2-5; perhaps TRBD2 as D (6 bases). From germline, CDR1 is MGHRA and CDR2 YSYEKL. Trimming stripped 3 bases from V and 12 bases from J, with 17 bases between. The CDR3 has 13 amino acids. The CDR3 spells CASSHGIAATKYF. The CDR3, as DNA: TGCGCCAGCAGCCACGGGATAGCGGCAACCAAGTACTTC.

The V gene is TRBV5-6, the J gene TRBJ1-4; TRBD1 matches 10 bases. Germline trimming cut 2 bases from V and 5 bases from J; bases unmatched to any gene: 3. Germline values: CDR1 SGHDT, CDR2 YYEEEE. The CDR3 totals 15 residues. The CDR3 coding sequence is TGTGCCAGCAGCTTCTGGACAGGGGGAAATGAAAAACTGTTTTTT. Encoded protein: CASSFWTGGNEKLFF.

The chain is built from TRBV11-2 and TRBJ2-5; TRBD2 is a possible D gene (6 bases). The J call is in doubt because the DNA end fits TRBJ2-7 better. Looked up from germline, CDR1 is SGHAT and CDR2 is FQNNGV. The CDR3 length is 15 residues. CDR3 in DNA: TGTGCCAGCAGCCGGGGCCAAGGGAGGTCCTACGAGCAGTACTTC. It yields the protein CASSRGQGRSYEQYF.

The V gene is TRBV5-4, the J gene TRBJ2-1; TRBD2 matches at 8 bases. Germline CDR1 is SGHNT and CDR2 is YYREEE (reference sequence). Trimming took 3 bases from V and 3 from J; bases not matched to a gene: 5. This CDR3 is 15 amino acids long. The CDR3 reads CASSWGLEGYNEQFF. The CDR3 nucleotides are TGTGCCAGCAGCTGGGGACTAGAGGGCTACAATGAGCAGTTCTTC.

This sequence joins TRBV7-9 and TRBJ2-5; D not certain. Germline V lookup: CDR1 SEHNR, CDR2 FQNEAQ (reference sequence). This CDR3 spans 13 amino acids. The V end lost 2 bases, the J end lost 5 bases, and 9 bases lay between the germline ends. Here the CDR3 reads CASSLSGGETQYF. The CDR3 nucleotides are TGTGCCAGCAGCTTAAGTGGTGGGGAGACCCAGTACTTC. The complete variable domain, with remaining parts taken from reference TRBV7-9 and TRBJ2-5, reads DTGVSQNPRHKITKRGQNVTFRCDPISEHNRLYWYRQTLGQGPEFLTYFQNEAQLEKSRLLSDRFSAERPKGSFSTLEIQRTEQGDSAMYLCASSLSGGETQYFGPGTRLLVL.

V usage is TRBV27 and J usage is TRBJ2-7, with 9 bases fitting TRBD1. Trimming at V came to 4 bases and at J to 5 bases, leaving 3 bases not matched to a gene. CDR3 length equals 13 residues. CDR1 MNHEY and CDR2 SMNVEV come from the germline V gene (reference sequence). The DNA of the CDR3 is TGTGCCAGCAGTTGGGGGACAGGGAACGAGCAGTACTTC. The encoded protein is CASSWGTGNEQYF.

This clone appeared once. V usage is TRBV5-5 and J usage is TRBJ2-7; D call uncertain. Germline assignment: CDR1 SGHKS and CDR2 YYEKEE (reference sequence). This CDR3 has 11 residues. V lost 1 base, J lost 5 bases, and 4 bases lay in between. The CDR3 loop is CASSLPHEQYF. The CDR3 DNA sequence: TGTGCCAGCAGCTTGCCCCACGAGCAGTACTTC.

The genes are TRBV6-6 and TRBJ1-5; D unclear. The V and J ends lost 7 bases and 4 bases respectively, with 14 bases between them. Germline V CDR1 and CDR2: MNHNY, SVGAGI (reference sequence). CDR3 length equals 14 residues. The CDR3 region is CASTAGYYNQPQHF. CDR3 bases: TGTGCCAGCACCGCAGGTTATTATAATCAGCCCCAGCATTTT.

This CDR3 is CASSPSDTGTRSGNEQFF. Here the CDR3 DNA reads TGTGCCAGCAGCCCGAGCGATACCGGGACTAGATCAGGAAATGAGCAGTTCTTC. The chain couples TRBV7-9 to TRBJ2-1; 8 bases match TRBD2. Germline V gene lookup returns CDR1 SEHNR and CDR2 FQNEAQ (reference sequence). The CDR3 contains 18 residues. V lost 5 bases to trimming and J lost 7 bases; unmatched junction nucleotides: 19.

This chain connects TRBV5-1 to TRBJ2-7; TRBD2 aligns across 8 bases. The germline CDR1 and CDR2 sequences are SGHRS and YFSETQ. V was clipped by 4 bases and J by 0 bases; unmatched bases: 6. The CDR3 contains 15 residues. The CDR3 bases are TGCGCCAGCAGCCCCTTAGCGGGAAACTCCTACGAGCAGTACTTC. Translating it yields CASSPLAGNSYEQYF.

The chain uses TRBV30 and TRBJ2-7, with 8 bases matching TRBD2. Trimming cost V 0 bases and J 12 bases; bases outside gene matches: 7. The CDR3 covers 12 residues. Germline V CDR1 and CDR2: GTSNPN, SVGIG (reference sequence). The CDR3 loop reads CAWSVRASGPYF. CDR3 in DNA: TGTGCCTGGAGTGTTCGGGCTAGCGGGCCGTACTTC.

This clone was seen a single time. The chain has TRBV5-4 and TRBJ2-3; 8 nucleotides align to TRBD1. The CDR3 loop spans 14 amino acids. Germline CDR1 reads SGHNT; CDR2 reads YYREEE (reference sequence). V was clipped by 5 bases and J by 3 bases; unmatched bases: 5. The chain's CDR3 is CASSSGTGTDTQYF. CDR3 nucleotides: TGTGCCAGCAGTTCCGGGACAGGAACAGATACGCAGTATTTT.

The genes are TRBV7-9 and TRBJ2-7; weak D call: TRBD1 (6 bases). Trimming pared 3 bases from V and 3 bases from J, leaving 15 bases between. This CDR3 comprises 15 residues. The germline V gene encodes CDR1 SEHNR and CDR2 FQNEAQ (reference sequence). The CDR3 sequence is CASSLNAGVDYEQYF. CDR3 nucleotides: TGTGCCAGCAGCTTGAATGCAGGGGTTGACTACGAGCAGTACTTC.